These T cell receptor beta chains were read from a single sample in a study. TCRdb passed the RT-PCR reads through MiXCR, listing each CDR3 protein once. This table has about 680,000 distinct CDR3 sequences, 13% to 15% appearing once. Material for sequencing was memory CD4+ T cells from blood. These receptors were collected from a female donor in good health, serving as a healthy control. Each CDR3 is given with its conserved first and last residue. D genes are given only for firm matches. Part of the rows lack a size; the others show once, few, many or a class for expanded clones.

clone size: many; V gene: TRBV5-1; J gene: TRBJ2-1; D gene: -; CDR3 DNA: TGCGCCAGCAGGGACCAGGGGTTTGGCGAGCAGTTCTTC; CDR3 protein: CASRDQGFGEQFF
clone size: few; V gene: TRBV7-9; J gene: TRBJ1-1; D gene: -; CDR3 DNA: TGTGCCAGCAGCGCAACAAGGAACACTGAAGCTTTCTTT; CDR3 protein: CASSATRNTEAFF
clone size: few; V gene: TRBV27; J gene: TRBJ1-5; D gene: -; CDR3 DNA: TGTGCCAGCAGTTTATCGGCCTCCCTGGGGTATCAGCCCCAGCATTTT; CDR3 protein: CASSLSASLGYQPQHF
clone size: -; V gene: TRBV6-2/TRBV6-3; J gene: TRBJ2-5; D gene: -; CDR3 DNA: TGTGCCAGCAGTTCCTTTACAGGGGAGGGGGAGACCCAGTACTTC; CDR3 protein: CASSSFTGEGETQYF
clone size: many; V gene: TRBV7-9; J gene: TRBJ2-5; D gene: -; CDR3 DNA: TGTGCCAGCAACATTAGAGGGGAAGAAATTTATTTC; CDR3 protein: CASNIRGEEIYF
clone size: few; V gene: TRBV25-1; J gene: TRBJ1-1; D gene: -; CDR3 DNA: TGTGCCAGCAGTGACCTAGTGAACACTGAAGCTTTCTTT; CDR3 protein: CASSDLVNTEAFF
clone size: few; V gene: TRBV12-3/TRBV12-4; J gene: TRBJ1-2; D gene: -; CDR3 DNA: TGTGCCAGCAGCCGAGACACCATCAGGGGCTACACCTTC; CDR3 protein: CASSRDTIRGYTF
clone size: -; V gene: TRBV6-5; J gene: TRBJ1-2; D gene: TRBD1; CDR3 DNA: TGTGCCAGCGGACAGGGTCATGGCTACACCTTC; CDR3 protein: CASGQGHGYTF
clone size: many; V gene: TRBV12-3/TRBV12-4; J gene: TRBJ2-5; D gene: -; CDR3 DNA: TGTGCCAGCAGTTTAGTGGAGGTCTTTGGCCAGTACTTC; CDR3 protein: CASSLVEVFGQYF
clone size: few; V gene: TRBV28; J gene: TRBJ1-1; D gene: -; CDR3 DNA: TGTGCCAGCACCCGCCAAGGAAGGGCTTTCTTT; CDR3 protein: CASTRQGRAFF
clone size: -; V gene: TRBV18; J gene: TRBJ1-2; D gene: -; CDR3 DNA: TGTGCCAGCTCCCCGGAGAGGGCTAACTATGGCTACACCTTC; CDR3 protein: CASSPERANYGYTF
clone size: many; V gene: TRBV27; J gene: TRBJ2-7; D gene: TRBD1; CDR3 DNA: TGTGCCAGCAGTTTAATGGGACAGATGAGCGAGCAGTACTTC; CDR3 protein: CASSLMGQMSEQYF
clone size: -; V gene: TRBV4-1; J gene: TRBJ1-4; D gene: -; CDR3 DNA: TGCGCCAGCAGCCAAGATGAGGGGAGAGCTAATGAAAAACTGTTTTTT; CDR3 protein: CASSQDEGRANEKLFF
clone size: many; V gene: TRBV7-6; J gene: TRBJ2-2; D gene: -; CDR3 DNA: TGTGCCAGCAGCTTATGGGGTCAAGGTTTGAGTACCGGGGAGCTGTTTTTT; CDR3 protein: CASSLWGQGLSTGELFF
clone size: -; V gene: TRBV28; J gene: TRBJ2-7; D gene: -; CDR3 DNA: TGTGCCAGCAGTTTTCTAGCAGGAGGCCCCTACGAGCAGTACTTC; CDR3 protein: CASSFLAGGPYEQYF
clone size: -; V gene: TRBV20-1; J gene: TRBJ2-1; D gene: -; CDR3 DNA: TGCAGTGCTAGTTTCCATCCTTCAGCGGCGGAGCAGTTCTTC; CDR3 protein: CSASFHPSAAEQFF
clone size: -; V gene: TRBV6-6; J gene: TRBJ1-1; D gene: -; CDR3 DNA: TGTGCCAGTACGAACGGCCACTCCACCCTGGCTTTCTTT; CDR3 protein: CASTNGHSTLAFF
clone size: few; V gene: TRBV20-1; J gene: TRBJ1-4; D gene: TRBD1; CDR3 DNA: TGCAGTGCTAGAGATGTGCAGGGGGAGATTGCAACTAATGAAAAACTGTTTTTT; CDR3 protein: CSARDVQGEIATNEKLFF
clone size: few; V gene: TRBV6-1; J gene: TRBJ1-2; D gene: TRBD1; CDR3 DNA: TGTGCCAGCAGTGAAGAGGCCGGGGACAGCCTCTATGGCTACACCTTC; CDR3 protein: CASSEEAGDSLYGYTF
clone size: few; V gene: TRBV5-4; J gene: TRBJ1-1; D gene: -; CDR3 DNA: TGTGCCAGCAGGGATCAATGGGTCGGTGAAGCTTTCTTT; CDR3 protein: CASRDQWVGEAFF
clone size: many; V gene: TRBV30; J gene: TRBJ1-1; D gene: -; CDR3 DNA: TGTGCCGGCTCCAGGGATCTCTCCCTGGATGCTTTCTTT; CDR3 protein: CAGSRDLSLDAFF
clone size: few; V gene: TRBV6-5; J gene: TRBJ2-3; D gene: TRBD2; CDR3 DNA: TGTGCCAGCAGTTCCCCCCGGGCTAGCGGGGGCGCCCGGGCAGATACGCAGTATTTT; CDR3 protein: CASSSPRASGGARADTQYF
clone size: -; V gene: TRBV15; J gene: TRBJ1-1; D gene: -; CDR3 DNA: TGTGCCACCAGCAGAGGGGGGGGGATGAACACTGAAGCTTTCTTT; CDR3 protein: CATSRGGGMNTEAFF
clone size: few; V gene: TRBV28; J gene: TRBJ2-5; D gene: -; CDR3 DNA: TGTGCCAGCCGGGGTCAGGGAAGTCCGGAAGAGACCCAGTACTTC; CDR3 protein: CASRGQGSPEETQYF
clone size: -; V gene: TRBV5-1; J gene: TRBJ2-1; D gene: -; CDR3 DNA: TGCGCCAGCAGCCTCAATCGACTGGTGGGCCTCTACAATGAGCAGTTCTTC; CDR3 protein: CASSLNRLVGLYNEQFF
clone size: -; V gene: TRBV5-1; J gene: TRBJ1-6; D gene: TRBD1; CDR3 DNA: TGCGCCAGCAGCTTGGATGCGACAGGGGTGAATTCACCCCTCCACTTT; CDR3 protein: CASSLDATGVNSPLHF
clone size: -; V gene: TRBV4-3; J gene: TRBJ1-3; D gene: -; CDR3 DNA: TGCGCCAGCAGCCTTAAACAGGGTGAAGGAAACACCATATATTTT; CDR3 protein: CASSLKQGEGNTIYF
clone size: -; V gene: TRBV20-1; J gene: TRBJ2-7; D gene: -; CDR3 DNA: TGCAGTGCTCCGGAGGGGGCGGTGATCTCCTCCGAGCAGTACTTC; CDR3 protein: CSAPEGAVISSEQYF
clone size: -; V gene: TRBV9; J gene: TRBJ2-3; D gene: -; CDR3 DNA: TGTGCCAGCAGCGTAATGGAGGGGCTAACGGATACGCAGTATTTT; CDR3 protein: CASSVMEGLTDTQYF
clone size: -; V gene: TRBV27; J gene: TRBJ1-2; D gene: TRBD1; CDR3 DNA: TGTGCCAGCAGTTTTCTCACAGGGGCGACCTATGGCTACACCTTC; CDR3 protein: CASSFLTGATYGYTF
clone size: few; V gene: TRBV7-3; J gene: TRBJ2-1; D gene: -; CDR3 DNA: TGTGCCAGCAGCCGGTCGGGGGTTAGTGAGCAGTTCTTC; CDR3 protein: CASSRSGVSEQFF
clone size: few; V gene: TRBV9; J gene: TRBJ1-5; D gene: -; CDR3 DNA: TGTGCCAGCAGCGTAGATTGGACAGGCAATCAGCCCCAGCATTTT; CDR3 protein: CASSVDWTGNQPQHF
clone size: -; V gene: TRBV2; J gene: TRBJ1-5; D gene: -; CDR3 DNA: TGTGCCAGCAGCCGAGAGACTAGCAATCAGCCCCAGCATTTT; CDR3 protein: CASSRETSNQPQHF
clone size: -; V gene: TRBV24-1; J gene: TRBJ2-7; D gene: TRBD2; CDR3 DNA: TGTGCCACTAACCCCTATGGGGGGGTCCACGAGCAGTACTTC; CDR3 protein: CATNPYGGVHEQYF
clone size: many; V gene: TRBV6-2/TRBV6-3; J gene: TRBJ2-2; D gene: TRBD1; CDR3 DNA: TGTGCCAGCAGTTTACAGGGGGTGGACACCGGGGAGCTGTTTTTT; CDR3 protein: CASSLQGVDTGELFF